The present entry profiles one T cell receptor (beta chain) with its context. The target antigen is unknown. This record comes from a study of T cell repertoires in aging, cancer and after chemotherapy. For the study at large: Six age groups, ranging from 30 or younger to 70 or older, included the donors. Broader study findings: Median generation probability rose over the chemotherapy interval in each cancer cohort, suggesting rebound thymic output. Untreated cancer patients had significantly lower blood TCR diversity than age-matched healthy donors.

Multiplex touch-down PCR with TRB-A/B primers amplified rearranged V-D-J TRB sequences. MiXCR was run by TCRdb on the multiplex PCR reads, yielding one entry per CDR3 protein. Of about 4,900 distinct CDR3 sequences in the sample, 40% to 55% were seen once. TCR beta rearrangements were amplified from peripheral blood genomic DNA. The V end was cut by 6 bases, the J end by 5 bases, with 15 bases between. Per the germline V gene, CDR1 is DFQATT and CDR2 is SNEGSKA (reference sequence). The CDR3 sequence is 13 residues long. The receptor's source is a human donor in good health. V usage is TRBV20-1 and J usage is TRBJ2-3; D remains ambiguous. Sequencing used blood. CDR3 DNA sequence: TGCAGTGCCCTCGGGTTTTCGATAGATACGCAGTATTTT. This encodes CSALGFSIDTQYF.